The entry that follows covers one T cell receptor beta chain sequence. As yet, its antigen is unknown. The data belong to a study of T cell responses to AZD1222 COVID-19 vaccine. Study conclusions and caveats: Once two AZD1222 doses were given, Spike-specific TCR breadth and depth went up. Repertoires were sampled only after the peak T cell response.

V was trimmed by 0 bases and J by 4 bases, leaving 7 bases between them. Germline V gives CDR1 SGDLS, CDR2 YYNGEE. CDR3 size: 13 residues. Using immunoSEQ multiplex PCR, the repertoire was profiled, and TCRdb retains in-frame clones only, with some absent. The top ten clones hold approximately 1.6% of a sample with about 130,000 clones, more than 90% of them seen once. Source: peripheral blood, taken on day 0 of AZD1222 vaccination. The clonotype comes from an adult in good health. J is TRBJ1-2 and V is TRBV9, with D unresolved. The CDR3 DNA is TGTGCCAGCAGCGTAGCCAGCCTCTATGGCTACACCTTC. This encodes CASSVASLYGYTF.